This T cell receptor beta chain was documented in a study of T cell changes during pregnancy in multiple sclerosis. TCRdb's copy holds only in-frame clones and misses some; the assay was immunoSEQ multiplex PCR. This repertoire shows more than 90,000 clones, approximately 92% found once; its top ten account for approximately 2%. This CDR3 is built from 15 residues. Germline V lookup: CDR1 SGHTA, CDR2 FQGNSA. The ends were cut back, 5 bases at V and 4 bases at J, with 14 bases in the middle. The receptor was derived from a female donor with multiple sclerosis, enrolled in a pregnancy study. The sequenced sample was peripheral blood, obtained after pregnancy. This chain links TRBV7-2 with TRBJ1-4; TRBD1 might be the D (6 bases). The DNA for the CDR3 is TGTGCCAGCAGCGAGCAGGGGTGGGTTAATGAAAAACTGTTTTTT. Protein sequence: CASSEQGWVNEKLFF.